This T cell receptor (beta chain) is drawn from a study of T-cell memory formation after mild COVID-19. With 5 bases removed from V and 6 bases from J, the gap between germline ends came to 22 bases. This CDR3 is 16 amino acids long. Per the germline V gene, CDR1 is SGHTA and CDR2 is FQGNSA. This clonotype was seen a few times. TCRdb re-derived calls from the 5' RACE reads in MiXCR, one entry per CDR3 protein. The sample shows around 320,000 distinct CDR3 sequences, over 11% of them seen only once. The material sequenced was PBMCs or a T cell subset sorted from them (not recorded which). This clonotype was obtained from a man between 18 and 29 years old who had mild COVID-19 (a few samples of this study predate the infection). Cell type and time point are not known. The rearrangement links TRBV7-2 to TRBJ1-2; possibly TRBD1 for D (5 bases). The CDR3 DNA follows: TGTGCCAGCAGCCCACAACCGCCGGGGCTGGGGGATGGCTACACCTTC. The encoded protein is CASSPQPPGLGDGYTF.